This TCR beta chain was observed in a study of spatial heterogeneity in lung cancer. Study information: Where present, follow-up PBMC were sequenced a median of about 25 months after resection.

This clonotype was observed at least ten times. This CDR3 comprises 13 residues. V was cut by 6 bases and J by 0 bases, with 6 bases left in between. The germline V gene has CDR1 ENHRY and CDR2 SYGVKD. Time point described: blood at routine non-recurrence follow-up after resection. Unsorted whole RNA samples from tumor, nontumor lung or frozen PBMC were sequenced. Using its own MiXCR run on the 5' RACE reads, TCRdb lists one record per CDR3 protein. The top ten hold 22% of the sample, which has more than 25,000 distinct CDR3 sequences, under 6.5% seen once. The chain carries TRBV10-3 and TRBJ1-3; no firm D call. This TCR was recovered from a male donor with early-stage non-small cell lung cancer. The starting material was PBMCs, obtained at follow-up. The CDR3: CAIRESSGNTIYF. Here the CDR3 DNA reads TGTGCCATCAGGGAAAGCTCTGGAAACACCATATATTTT.